These T cell receptor beta chains were read from a single sample in a study of T cell changes during pregnancy in multiple sclerosis. The data were produced by immunoSEQ multiplex PCR, yet TCRdb's version contains in-frame clones alone and is incomplete. Here the sample spans just over 80,000 clones, roughly 95% being singletons. The material sequenced was peripheral blood, taken in the second trimester of pregnancy. These receptors were obtained from a female donor with multiple sclerosis, enrolled in a pregnancy study. The CDR3 runs from the conserved cysteine through the conserved F or W.

TRBV27,TRBJ2-2,CASGQSGTGELFF
TRBV7-6,TRBJ2-3,CASSRRTSGRAGTDTQYF
TRBV29-1,TRBJ1-1,CSVVLSESTEAFF
TRBV30,TRBJ2-4,CAWSVVGGGRNIQYF
TRBV13,TRBJ2-7,CASSLAGVVPHEQYF
TRBV5-1,TRBJ2-7,CASSRSGSSGSYEQYF
TRBV6-6,TRBJ1-2,CASSYAQTGMDGYTF
TRBV27,TRBJ2-7,CASSFGTGSYEQYF
TRBV30,TRBJ1-1,CACWPDEAFF
TRBV28,TRBJ1-1,CASTGNTEAFF
TRBV5-6,TRBJ2-7,CASSPRQLSF
TRBV5-4,TRBJ2-5,CASSLGSAGGQETQYF
TRBV6-4,TRBJ1-1,CASSWGRGTEAFF
TRBV14,TRBJ2-7,CASSQHHRDEQYF
TRBV29-1,TRBJ2-5,CSALGTPRETQYF
TRBV18,TRBJ2-7,CASSPAAISYEQYF
TRBV19,TRBJ2-7,CASSITGSSYEQYF
TRBV4-1,TRBJ1-2,CASSPAGGANYGYTF
TRBV7-9,TRBJ2-2,CASSSPQSRTGELFF
TRBV25-1,TRBJ2-5,CASSQGALETQYF